The 30 T cell receptor beta chains below come from one sample, sequenced in a study of blood T cell repertoires in COVID-19. The data were produced by immunoSEQ multiplex PCR, yet TCRdb's version contains in-frame clones alone and is incomplete. Found here are around 150,000 clones, 84% of them singletons; the top ten hold 15% to 20%. The sample was peripheral blood. The receptors were sampled from a woman older than 75 with acute or convalescent COVID-19.

The J gene is TRBJ1-1, the V gene TRBV4-3; no firm D call. The CDR3 runs to 13 residues. CDR1 and CDR2 from the germline V gene are LGHNA and YSLEER. The ends were cut back, 2 bases at V and 5 bases at J, with 9 bases in the middle. In nucleotides, the CDR3 is TGCGCCAGCAGCCAAAATGCAGGAACTGAAGCTTTCTTT. This encodes CASSQNAGTEAFF.

The chain carries TRBV3-1 (or the pseudogene TRBV3-2) and TRBJ2-3, with a weak D call TRBD2 (6 bases). The germline gives CDR1 LGHDT, CDR2 YNNKEL (reference sequence). The V gene lost 1 base and the J gene lost 5 bases, with 13 bases spanning the gap. This CDR3 comprises 15 residues. CDR3 protein: CASSQAKRAGDTQYF. The CDR3, as DNA: TGTGCCAGCAGCCAAGCAAAGCGGGCGGGAGATACGCAGTATTTT.

The chain combines TRBV3-1 (or the pseudogene TRBV3-2) with TRBJ1-6; D is unresolved. The CDR3 extends over 16 amino acids. Germline CDR1 LGHDT, CDR2 YNNKEL (reference sequence). V gave up 1 base and J gave up 8 bases, with 15 bases separating them. This chain's CDR3 is CASSQAIPGGDSPLHF. The CDR3 DNA reads as TGTGCCAGCAGCCAAGCAATTCCGGGCGGGGATTCACCCCTCCACTTT.

CDR3 region: CASSYLGRGSGNTIYF. The CDR3 region has the DNA TGTGCCAGCAGTTACTTGGGCAGGGGGTCTGGAAACACCATATATTTT. This sequence joins TRBV6-5 and TRBJ1-3; 7 nucleotides align to TRBD1. The germline CDR1 and CDR2 sequences are MNHEY and SVGAGI. The CDR3 runs 16 residues. Trimming removed 1 base from V and 1 base from J; junction bases left unmatched: 4.

This chain links TRBV5-1 with TRBJ2-3; D is perhaps TRBD1 (8 bases). This CDR3 has 14 residues. Trimming pared 7 bases from V and 2 bases from J, leaving 14 bases between. Looked up from germline, CDR1 is SGHRS and CDR2 is YFSETQ. The CDR3 loop reads CASRTGGDTDTQYF. The DNA for the CDR3 is TGCGCCAGCCGAACAGGGGGGGACACAGATACGCAGTATTTT.

CDR3 nucleotide sequence: TGTGCGTCAGTACCCTCTGGGGCCAACGTCCTGACTTTC. Amino acid sequence: CASVPSGANVLTF. V and J are TRBV28 and TRBJ2-6; D is undetermined. Per the germline V gene, CDR1 is MDHEN and CDR2 is SYDVKM. This CDR3 region has 13 residues.

The table lists this clone with a few counts. Written as DNA, the CDR3 is TGTGCCAGCAGTTACTCCCCATTCGGGGGCTATGGCTACACCTTC. This sequence encodes CASSYSPFGGYGYTF. This chain connects TRBV6-5 to TRBJ1-2; TRBD1 might be the D (5 bases). The germline gives CDR1 MNHEY, CDR2 SVGAGI. This CDR3 is built from 15 residues. The V end lost 0 bases, the J end lost 4 bases, and 12 bases lay between the germline ends.

The chain recombines TRBV4-3 with TRBJ1-4, with D perhaps matching TRBD1 (5 bases). This CDR3 is 13 amino acids long. Trimming shortened V by 0 bases and J by 11 bases, and 10 bases separated the two germline ends. Germline-derived CDR1 and CDR2 are LGHNA and YSLEER. CDR3 amino acids: CASSQEMGGKLFF. The CDR3 bases are TGCGCCAGCAGCCAAGAGATGGGGGGGAAACTGTTTTTT.

This clone was counted between two and nine times. The rearrangement uses TRBV27 and TRBJ2-1; D unresolved. CDR1 and CDR2 (germline): MNHEY, SMNVEV (reference sequence). Trimming pared 3 bases from V and 4 bases from J, leaving 13 bases between. This CDR3 region has 15 residues. The CDR3 loop is CASSFEPTRYNEQFF. As DNA, the CDR3 is TGTGCCAGCAGTTTTGAGCCCACGAGGTACAATGAGCAGTTCTTC.

The rearrangement uses TRBV7-2 and TRBJ1-4; 7 bases agree with TRBD1. This CDR3 has 14 amino acids. V gave up 7 bases and J gave up 5 bases; unmatched junction bases: 7. In germline, CDR1 is SGHTA, CDR2 FQGNSA. Here the CDR3 DNA reads TGTGCCAGCAACAGGGGACATGTCAATGAAAAACTGTTTTTT. Residues: CASNRGHVNEKLFF.

V and J are TRBV5-1 and TRBJ2-7; 9 nucleotides line up with TRBD2. Per the germline V gene, CDR1 is SGHRS and CDR2 is YFSETQ. V lost 4 bases and J lost 5; bases outside the gene matches: 10. This CDR3 is built from 15 residues. DNA for the CDR3: TGCGCCAGCAGCCCCGGACCGGGACTAGCCCACGAGCAGTACTTC. Translating gives CASSPGPGLAHEQYF.

This chain uses TRBV28 with TRBJ2-6; tentatively, D is TRBD1 (7 bases). V was clipped by 8 bases and J by 2 bases, with 16 bases between them. Germline-derived CDR1 and CDR2 are MDHEN and SYDVKM. The CDR3 consists of 16 residues. CDR3 in amino acids: CASGQGGGPGANVLTF. CDR3 sequence (DNA): TGTGCCAGCGGTCAGGGGGGTGGGCCTGGGGCCAACGTCCTGACTTTC. The full variable domain, in which reference TRBV28 and TRBJ2-6 provide the parts outside the CDR3, is DVKVTQSSRYLVKRTGEKVFLECVQDMDHENMFWYRQDPGLGLRLIYFSYDVKMKEKGDIPEGYSVSREKKERFSLILESASTNQTSMYLCASGQGGGPGANVLTFGAGSRLTVL.

The V and J genes are TRBV5-1 and TRBJ1-4, with TRBD1 matching over 7 bases. The CDR3 covers 15 residues. Germline V gives CDR1 SGHRS, CDR2 YFSETQ. V lost 0 bases and J lost 5; bases outside the gene matches: 4. This CDR3 reads CASSLGQGGNEKLFF. The CDR3 DNA sequence: TGCGCCAGCAGCTTGGGACAGGGAGGAAATGAAAAACTGTTTTTT.

CDR3 coding DNA: TGCAGCGTGAGGACAGGTCTCTCCTACGAGCAGTACTTC. Translating it yields CSVRTGLSYEQYF. The V gene is TRBV29-1, the J gene TRBJ2-7, with 7 bases lining up with TRBD1. Per germline, CDR1 SQVTM and CDR2 ANQGSEA. The V segment lost 6 bases and the J segment 0 bases; nucleotides outside the gene matches: 5. The CDR3 runs 13 residues.

This clone was seen only once. The CDR3 coding sequence is TGTGCCACCAGTGTGGGACAGGGGTACGCGGAGACCCAGTACTTC. As protein: CATSVGQGYAETQYF. The chain couples TRBV24-1 to TRBJ2-5; 10 bases map to TRBD1. Germline assignment: CDR1 KGHDR and CDR2 SFDVKD. The V segment lost 5 bases and the J segment 5 bases; nucleotides outside the gene matches: 7. The CDR3 sequence is 15 residues long.

This chain links TRBV24-1 with TRBJ2-3; tentative D call: TRBD1 (5 bases). Looked up from germline, CDR1 is KGHDR and CDR2 is SFDVKD. The CDR3 runs 14 residues. The V end lost 4 bases, the J end lost 1 base, and 8 bases lay between the germline ends. CDR3 in amino acids: CATSEIGGTDTQYF. The CDR3 DNA sequence: TGTGCCACCAGTGAAATAGGGGGCACAGATACGCAGTATTTT.

This chain joins TRBV7-8 and TRBJ2-5; TRBD2 might be the D (6 bases). The CDR3 runs to 16 residues. Looked up from germline, CDR1 is SGHVS and CDR2 is FQNEAQ. The germline V and J ends were trimmed by 3 bases and 1 base, with 15 bases remaining between them. The CDR3 region is CASSFLTTRGQETQYF. For the CDR3, the DNA is TGTGCCAGCAGCTTCTTGACTACGCGGGGCCAAGAGACCCAGTACTTC.

The rearrangement uses TRBV7-9 and TRBJ1-6; TRBD1 aligns across 10 bases. Losses at the gene ends were 1 base for V and 12 bases for J; bases not matched to a gene: 6. Germline V gives CDR1 SEHNR, CDR2 FQNEAQ (reference sequence). This CDR3 contains 15 residues. CDR3 loop: CASSLGDRGLIPLHF. The CDR3 region has the DNA TGTGCCAGCAGCTTAGGGGACAGGGGTTTAATACCCCTCCACTTT.

A word on this clone: One junction end does not reproduce the germline sequence, and a read error may be involved. V and J are TRBV27 and TRBJ1-2; 8 bases are shared with TRBD1. The CDR3 runs 17 residues. Per germline, CDR1 MNHEY and CDR2 SMNVEV (reference sequence). The CDR3 DNA sequence: TGTGTCAGCAGTTCCGCGCACAGGGGGTTAGCTAACTATGGCTACACCTTC. Its protein is CVSSSAHRGLANYGYTF.

The J gene is TRBJ2-3, the V gene TRBV24-1, with D possibly matching TRBD2 (5 bases). Trimming removed 1 base at V and 5 bases at J, with 15 bases between. Germline V gives CDR1 KGHDR, CDR2 SFDVKD. This CDR3 has 16 residues. The CDR3 nucleotides read TGTGCCACCAGTGATTTAAGCTTGAACGGACTAGATACGCAGTATTTT. It yields the protein CATSDLSLNGLDTQYF.

The genes are TRBV3-1 (or the pseudogene TRBV3-2) and TRBJ1-1, with a possible D match to TRBD1 (5 bases). Trimming took off 5 bases at V and 1 base at J, with 11 bases between the two ends. Germline V gene sequence: CDR1 LGHDT, CDR2 YNNKEL (reference sequence). CDR3 length: 14 amino acids. For the CDR3, the DNA is TGTGCCAGCAGCTCACTAACAGGGAACACTGAAGCTTTCTTT. Its protein product is CASSSLTGNTEAFF.

V and J are TRBV28 and TRBJ2-1, with TRBD1 matching 9 bases. V dropped 2 bases and J dropped 7; count of bases not matched to a gene: 6. The CDR3 is made up of 15 amino acids. Germline assignment: CDR1 MDHEN and CDR2 SYDVKM. The CDR3 reads CASSLAGTGLNEQFF. The DNA for the CDR3 is TGTGCCAGCAGTTTAGCCGGGACAGGGTTAAATGAGCAGTTCTTC.

The chain couples TRBV4-1 to TRBJ2-7; TRBD2 aligns across 13 bases. The CDR3 is made up of 15 amino acids. The V gene end was trimmed by 4 bases and the J gene end by 3 bases; junction bases not matched to a gene: 3. The V gene's germline CDR1 is MGHRA and CDR2 YSYEKL. DNA for the CDR3: TGCGCCAGCAGCCTCGGGACTAGCGGGATCTACGAGCAGTACTTC. Translated, it gives CASSLGTSGIYEQYF.

The genes are TRBV27 and TRBJ1-1; D is ambiguous. The CDR3 has 16 residues. Trimming removed 6 bases from V and 1 base from J, with 18 bases in between. CDR1 and CDR2 (germline): MNHEY, SMNVEV (reference sequence). CDR3 bases: TGTGCCAGCAGGCGGACTGGGGTGGGATCGAACACTGAAGCTTTCTTT. Protein product: CASRRTGVGSNTEAFF.

The DNA for the CDR3 is TGCGCCAGCAGCTTGGGGGACAGAACAGATACGCAGTATTTT. It yields the protein CASSLGDRTDTQYF. J is TRBJ2-3 and V is TRBV5-1; 7 positions agree with TRBD1. Losses at the gene ends were 0 bases for V and 3 bases for J; bases not matched to a gene: 1. Germline V lookup: CDR1 SGHRS, CDR2 YFSETQ. This CDR3 has 14 amino acids. Looking up the rest from reference TRBV5-1 and TRBJ2-3 gives the full variable domain: KAGVTQTPRYLIKTRGQQVTLSCSPISGHRSVSWYQQTPGQGLQFLFEYFSETQRNKGNFPGRFSGRQFSNSRSEMNVSTLELGDSALYLCASSLGDRTDTQYFGPGTRLTVL.

The chain joins TRBV28 to TRBJ1-1, with a weak D call TRBD1 (5 bases). V dropped 5 bases and J dropped 8 bases, with 15 bases sitting between them. Germline V CDR1 and CDR2: MDHEN, SYDVKM. CDR3 length: 13 amino acids. This CDR3 is CASSRSDTVEAFF. CDR3 nucleotide sequence: TGTGCCAGCAGTAGATCGGACACCGTGGAAGCTTTCTTT.

The chain combines TRBV2 with TRBJ2-7; D is unresolved. The CDR3 spans 14 residues. Trimming took off 1 base at V and 0 bases at J, with 7 bases between the two ends. Germline V lookup: CDR1 SNHLY, CDR2 FYNNEI. CDR3 coding DNA: TGTGCCAGCAGTGAAGAGGCAGGCTCCTACGAGCAGTACTTC. This translates into CASSEEAGSYEQYF.

This sequence joins TRBV19 and TRBJ2-1; possible D gene TRBD1, 5 bases. The ends were cut back, 7 bases at V and 6 bases at J, with 22 bases in the middle. Germline CDR1 and CDR2: LNHDA and SQIVND (reference sequence). The CDR3 is 16 residues long. The CDR3 loop reads CASTSRGAGSPNEQFF. As DNA, the CDR3 is TGTGCCAGTACCTCGCGTGGGGCAGGGTCGCCCAATGAGCAGTTCTTC. Looking up the rest from reference TRBV19 and TRBJ2-1 gives the full variable domain: DGGITQSPKYLFRKEGQNVTLSCEQNLNHDAMYWYRQDPGQGLRLIYYSQIVNDFQKGDIAEGYSVSREKKESFPLTVTSAQKNPTAFYLCASTSRGAGSPNEQFFGPGTRLTVL.

This clone was detected only once. This chain links TRBV28 with TRBJ2-7; 12 nucleotides agree with TRBD1. The V segment lost 2 bases and the J segment 12 bases; nucleotides outside the gene matches: 5. CDR1 is MDHEN and CDR2 is SYDVKM in the germline V gene. The CDR3 runs to 13 residues. The CDR3 nucleotides are TGTGCCAGCAGTTTAAATCCGGGACAGGGGGCGTACTTC. This translates into CASSLNPGQGAYF.

The chain combines TRBV18 with TRBJ1-2; possibly TRBD1 for D (5 bases). The CDR3 runs to 14 residues. V was clipped by 3 bases and J by 3 bases, with 11 bases between them. Germline V gene sequence: CDR1 KGHSH, CDR2 LQKENI. For the CDR3, the DNA is TGTGCCAGCTCACCGGGAGGGGCGGACTATGGCTACACCTTC. Its translation is CASSPGGADYGYTF.